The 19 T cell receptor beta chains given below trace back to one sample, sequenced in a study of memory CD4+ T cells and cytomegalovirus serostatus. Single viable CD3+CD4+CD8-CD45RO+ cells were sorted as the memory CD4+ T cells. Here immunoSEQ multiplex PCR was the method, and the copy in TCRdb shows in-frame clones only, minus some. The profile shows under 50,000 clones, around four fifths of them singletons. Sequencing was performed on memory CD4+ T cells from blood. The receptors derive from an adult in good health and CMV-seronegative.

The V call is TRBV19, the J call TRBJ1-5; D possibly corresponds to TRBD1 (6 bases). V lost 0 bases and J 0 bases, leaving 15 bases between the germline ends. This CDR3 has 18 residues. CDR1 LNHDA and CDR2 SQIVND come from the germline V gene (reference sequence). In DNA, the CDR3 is TGTGCCAGTAGTATAGATCTCCCAACAGGGAATAGCAATCAGCCCCAGCATTTT. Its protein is CASSIDLPTGNSNQPQHF.

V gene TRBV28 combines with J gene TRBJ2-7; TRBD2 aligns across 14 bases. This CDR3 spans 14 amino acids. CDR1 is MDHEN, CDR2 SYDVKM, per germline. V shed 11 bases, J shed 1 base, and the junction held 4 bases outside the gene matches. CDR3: CAATSGGASYEQYF. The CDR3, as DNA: TGTGCCGCGACTAGCGGGGGGGCTTCCTACGAGCAGTACTTC. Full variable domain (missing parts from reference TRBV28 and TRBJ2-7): DVKVTQSSRYLVKRTGEKVFLECVQDMDHENMFWYRQDPGLGLRLIYFSYDVKMKEKGDIPEGYSVSREKKERFSLILESASTNQTSMYLCAATSGGASYEQYFGPGTRLTVT.

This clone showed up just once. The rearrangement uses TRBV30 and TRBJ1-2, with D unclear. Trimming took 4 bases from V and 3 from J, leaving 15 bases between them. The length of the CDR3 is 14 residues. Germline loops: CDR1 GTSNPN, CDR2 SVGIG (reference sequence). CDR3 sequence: CAWTPGRLDYGYTF. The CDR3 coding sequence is TGTGCCTGGACCCCGGGCAGGTTGGACTATGGCTACACCTTC.

DNA of the CDR3: TGTGCCAGCAGCAGACAGGGGGTAGTGGCTTCACCCCTCCACTTT. Protein: CASSRQGVVASPLHF. V and J are TRBV28 and TRBJ1-6; the match to TRBD1 covers 9 bases. This CDR3 is built from 15 residues. Germline V lookup: CDR1 MDHEN, CDR2 SYDVKM. The trim removed 6 bases at V and 9 bases at J, leaving 9 bases unmatched. Combining the CDR3 with reference TRBV28 and TRBJ1-6 gives the whole variable domain DVKVTQSSRYLVKRTGEKVFLECVQDMDHENMFWYRQDPGLGLRLIYFSYDVKMKEKGDIPEGYSVSREKKERFSLILESASTNQTSMYLCASSRQGVVASPLHFGNGTRLTVT.

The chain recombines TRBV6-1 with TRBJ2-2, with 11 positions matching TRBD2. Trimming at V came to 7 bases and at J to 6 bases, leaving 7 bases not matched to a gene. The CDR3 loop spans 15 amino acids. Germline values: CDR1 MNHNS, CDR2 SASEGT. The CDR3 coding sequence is TGTGCCAGCAACCCACTACTAGCGGGGGCCGGGGAGCTGTTTTTT. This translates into CASNPLLAGAGELFF.

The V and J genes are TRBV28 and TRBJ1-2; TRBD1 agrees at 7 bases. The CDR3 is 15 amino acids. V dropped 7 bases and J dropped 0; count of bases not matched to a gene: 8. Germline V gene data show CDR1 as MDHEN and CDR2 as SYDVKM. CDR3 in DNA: TGTGCCAGCAAAGGGACAGCTTTAGCTAACTATGGCTACACCTTC. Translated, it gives CASKGTALANYGYTF.

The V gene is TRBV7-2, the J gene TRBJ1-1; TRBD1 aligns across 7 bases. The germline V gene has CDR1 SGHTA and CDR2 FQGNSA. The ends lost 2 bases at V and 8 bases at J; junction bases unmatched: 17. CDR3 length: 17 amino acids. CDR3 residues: CASSLHPPRQGSAEAFF. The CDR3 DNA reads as TGTGCCAGCAGCTTACATCCACCGCGACAGGGATCGGCGGAAGCTTTCTTT.

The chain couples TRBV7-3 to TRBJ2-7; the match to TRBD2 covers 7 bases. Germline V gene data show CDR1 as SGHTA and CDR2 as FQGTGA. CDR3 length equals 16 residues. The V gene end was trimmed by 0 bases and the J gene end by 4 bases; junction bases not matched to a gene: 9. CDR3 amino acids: CASSLTGGTIPYEQYF. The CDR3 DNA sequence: TGTGCCAGCAGCTTAACGGGGGGGACTATACCATACGAGCAGTACTTC.

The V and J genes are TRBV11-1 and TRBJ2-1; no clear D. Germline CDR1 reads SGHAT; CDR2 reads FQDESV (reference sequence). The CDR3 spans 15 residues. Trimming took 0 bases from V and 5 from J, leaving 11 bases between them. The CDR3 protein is CASSLALGRNNEQFF. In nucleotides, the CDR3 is TGTGCCAGCAGCTTAGCGCTTGGCCGAAACAATGAGCAGTTCTTC.

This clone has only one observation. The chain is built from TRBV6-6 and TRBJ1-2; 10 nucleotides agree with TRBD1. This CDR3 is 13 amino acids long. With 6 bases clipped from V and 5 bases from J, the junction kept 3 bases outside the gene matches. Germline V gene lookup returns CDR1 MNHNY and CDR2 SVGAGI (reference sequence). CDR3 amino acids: CASSSGQGYGYTF. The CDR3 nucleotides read TGTGCCAGCAGCTCGGGACAGGGGTATGGCTACACCTTC.

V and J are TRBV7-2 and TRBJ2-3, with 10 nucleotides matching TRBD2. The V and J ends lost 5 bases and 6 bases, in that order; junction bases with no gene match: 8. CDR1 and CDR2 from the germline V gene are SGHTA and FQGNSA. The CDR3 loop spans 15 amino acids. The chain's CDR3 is CASSPTSGVVDTQYF. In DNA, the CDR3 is TGTGCCAGCAGCCCAACTAGCGGGGTTGTTGATACGCAGTATTTT.

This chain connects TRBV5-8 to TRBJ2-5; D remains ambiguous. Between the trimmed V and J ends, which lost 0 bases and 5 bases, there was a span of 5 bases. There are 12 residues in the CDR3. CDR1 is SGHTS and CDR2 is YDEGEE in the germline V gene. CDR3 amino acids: CASSLAVETQYF. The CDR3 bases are TGTGCCAGCAGCTTGGCTGTCGAGACCCAGTACTTC.

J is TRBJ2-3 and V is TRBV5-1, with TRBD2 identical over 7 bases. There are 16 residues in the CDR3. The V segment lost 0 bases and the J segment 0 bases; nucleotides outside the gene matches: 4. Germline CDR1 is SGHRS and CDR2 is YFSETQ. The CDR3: CASSLAGGTSTDTQYF. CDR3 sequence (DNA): TGCGCCAGCAGCTTGGCCGGGGGGACTAGCACAGATACGCAGTATTTT.

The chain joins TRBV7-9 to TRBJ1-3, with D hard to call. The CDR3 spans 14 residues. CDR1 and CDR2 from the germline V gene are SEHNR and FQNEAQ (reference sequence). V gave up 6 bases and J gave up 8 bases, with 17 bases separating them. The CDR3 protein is CASSLGLFGDTIYF. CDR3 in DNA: TGTGCCAGCAGTCTAGGACTGTTCGGAGACACCATATATTTT.

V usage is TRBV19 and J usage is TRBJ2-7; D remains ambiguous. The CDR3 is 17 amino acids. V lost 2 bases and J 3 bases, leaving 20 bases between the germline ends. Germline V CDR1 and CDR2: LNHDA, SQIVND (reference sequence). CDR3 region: CASSIKSGESFYYEQYF. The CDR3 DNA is TGTGCCAGTAGTATAAAATCAGGTGAAAGCTTCTACTACGAGCAGTACTTC.

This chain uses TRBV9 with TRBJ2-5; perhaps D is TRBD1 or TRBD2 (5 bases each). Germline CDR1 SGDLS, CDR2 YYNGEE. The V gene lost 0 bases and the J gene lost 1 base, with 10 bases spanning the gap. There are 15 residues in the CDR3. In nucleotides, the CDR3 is TGTGCCAGCAGCGTAGGGGCCGGGGCCCAAGAGACCCAGTACTTC. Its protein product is CASSVGAGAQETQYF.

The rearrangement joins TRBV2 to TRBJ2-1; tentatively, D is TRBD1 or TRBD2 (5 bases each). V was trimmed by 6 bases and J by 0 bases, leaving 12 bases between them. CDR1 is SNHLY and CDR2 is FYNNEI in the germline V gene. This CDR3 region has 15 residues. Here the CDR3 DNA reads TGTGCCAGCAGGTTGGGACGGAGCTCCTACAATGAGCAGTTCTTC. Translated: CASRLGRSSYNEQFF.

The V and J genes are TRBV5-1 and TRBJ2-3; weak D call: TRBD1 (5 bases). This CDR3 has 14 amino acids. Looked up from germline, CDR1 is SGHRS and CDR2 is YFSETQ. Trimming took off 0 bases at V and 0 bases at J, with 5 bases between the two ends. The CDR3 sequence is CASSLGQSTDTQYF. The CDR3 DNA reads TGCGCCAGCAGCTTGGGACAGAGCACAGATACGCAGTATTTT.

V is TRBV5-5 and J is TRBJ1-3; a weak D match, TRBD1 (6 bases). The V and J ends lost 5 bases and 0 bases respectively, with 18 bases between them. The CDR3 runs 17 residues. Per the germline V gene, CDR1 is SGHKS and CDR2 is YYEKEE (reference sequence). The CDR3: CASSPMAGTTSGNTIYF. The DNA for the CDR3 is TGTGCCAGCAGTCCAATGGCGGGGACAACCTCTGGAAACACCATATATTTT.